Presented here are 13 T cell receptor beta chains from one specimen sequenced in a study of OX40 agonist ivuxolimab in advanced cancers. Repertoires were generated with immunoSEQ multiplex PCR, while TCRdb's copy carries only in-frame clones and drops some. The data show around 130,000 clones, 93% seen once. The input for sequencing was CD4+ or CD8+ T cells sorted from blood, taken in a trial of the OX40 agonist ivuxolimab. These receptors all stem from an adult with an advanced solid tumor such as melanoma, head and neck, liver or kidney cancer.

V and J are TRBV7-2 and TRBJ1-6, with 7 nucleotides matching TRBD1. The CDR3 is 15 residues long. Germline loops: CDR1 SGHTA, CDR2 FQGNSA. The junction had 7 bases not matched to a gene; V was cut back by 5 bases and J by 6 bases. In nucleotides, the CDR3 is TGTGCCAGCAGCGTCCGGGACAGATTTAATTCACCCCTCCACTTT. Amino acids: CASSVRDRFNSPLHF.

This chain links TRBV9 with TRBJ1-6, with 8 bases lining up with TRBD1. The CDR3 is 15 residues long. In germline, CDR1 is SGDLS, CDR2 YYNGEE. Trimming took 4 bases from V and 4 from J; bases not matched to a gene: 4. CDR3 DNA sequence: TGTGCCAGCAGCTTACAGGGGGGTTATAATTCACCCCTCCACTTT. Translation gives CASSLQGGYNSPLHF.

This chain connects TRBV10-3 to TRBJ2-7; D unresolved. Germline CDR1 and CDR2: ENHRY and SYGVKD. The CDR3 is 14 residues long. The V and J ends lost 4 bases and 0 bases respectively, with 10 bases between them. The DNA for the CDR3 is TGTGCCATCAGTGGGTCTGCCAGCTCCTACGAGCAGTACTTC. This encodes CAISGSASSYEQYF.

The chain combines TRBV5-8 with TRBJ2-1; D remains ambiguous. Trimming pared 1 base from V and 0 bases from J, leaving 8 bases between. The CDR3 totals 15 residues. Germline loops: CDR1 SGHTS, CDR2 YDEGEE. In DNA form, the CDR3 reads TGTGCCAGCAGCTTGCTGGGTAGCTCCTACAATGAGCAGTTCTTC. Translating it yields CASSLLGSSYNEQFF.

The CDR3 protein is CASSLNYQTGELFF. CDR3 nucleotides: TGTGCCAGCAGCTTAAATTATCAGACCGGGGAGCTGTTTTTT. The V gene is TRBV7-2, the J gene TRBJ2-2; no reliable D call. The ends were cut back, 2 bases at V and 5 bases at J, with 9 bases in the middle. The CDR3 is 14 amino acids. Germline values: CDR1 SGHTA, CDR2 FQGNSA. Looking up the rest from reference TRBV7-2 and TRBJ2-2 gives the full variable domain: GAGVSQSPSNKVTEKGKDVELRCDPISGHTALYWYRQSLGQGLEFLIYFQGNSAPDKSGLPSDRFSAERTGGSVSTLTIQRTQQEDSAVYLCASSLNYQTGELFFGEGSRLTVL.

This clone was seen only once. This chain connects TRBV9 to TRBJ2-5, with 8 bases identical to TRBD1. Germline CDR1 reads SGDLS; CDR2 reads YYNGEE. The J segment lost 4 bases and the V segment lost 2 bases, leaving 4 bases of the junction unmatched. CDR3 size: 14 residues. DNA for the CDR3: TGTGCCAGCAGCGTTCGGACAGGGAGAGAGACCCAGTACTTC. Residues: CASSVRTGRETQYF.

The chain joins TRBV30 to TRBJ1-1; 9 bases match TRBD1. The junction had 4 bases not matched to a gene; V was cut back by 1 base and J by 4 bases. Germline V gene sequence: CDR1 GTSNPN, CDR2 SVGIG (reference sequence). The CDR3 is made up of 14 amino acids. The CDR3 is CAWSEGQGVTEAFF. The CDR3 DNA sequence: TGTGCCTGGAGTGAGGGACAGGGCGTCACTGAAGCTTTCTTT.

This chain joins TRBV6-5 and TRBJ2-3; unclear D gene. Germline CDR1 MNHEY, CDR2 SVGAGI. The CDR3 contains 14 residues. V was shortened by 5 bases and J by 6 bases, with 15 bases between the two germline ends. CDR3 DNA sequence: TGTGCCAGCAGTCGCCGGGCCCTGGGGGATACGCAGTATTTT. This codes for CASSRRALGDTQYF.

The chain is built from TRBV6-5 and TRBJ2-2; TRBD1 agrees at 10 bases. Germline V gene data show CDR1 as MNHEY and CDR2 as SVGAGI. After removal of 6 bases from V and 6 bases from J, the junction contained 7 bases not matched to a gene. The CDR3 loop spans 15 amino acids. CDR3 DNA: TGTGCCAGCAGAAGACAGGGGGCTATCGCCGGGGAGCTGTTTTTT. Its translation: CASRRQGAIAGELFF.

J is TRBJ2-5 and V is TRBV7-9; no definite D call. CDR3 size: 15 residues. From germline, CDR1 is SEHNR and CDR2 FQNEAQ (reference sequence). The germline V and J ends were trimmed by 3 bases and 2 bases, with 13 bases remaining between them. The CDR3 nucleotides are TGTGCCAGCAGCTTGGCGCAGGTACTACAAGAGACCCAGTACTTC. This gives the protein CASSLAQVLQETQYF.

CDR3 sequence (DNA): TGTGCCAGAAGCCCGCCAGGGGCTGGCACAGATACGCAGTATTTT. This codes for CARSPPGAGTDTQYF. The V and J genes are TRBV5-3 and TRBJ2-3; possibly TRBD1 for D (6 bases). TRBV5-3 falls under the ORF class, with uncertain function. V gave up 4 bases and J gave up 1 base, with 13 bases separating them. The CDR3 extends over 15 amino acids.

Points on this clone: In the same sample, other DNA sequences code for this CDR3. This sequence joins TRBV7-2 and TRBJ2-7, with D uncertain. This CDR3 has 11 residues. Between the trimmed V and J ends, which lost 5 bases and 1 base, there was a span of 3 bases. CDR1 is SGHTA, CDR2 FQGNSA, per germline. DNA for the CDR3: TGTGCCAGCAGCCCGTCCTACGAGCAGTACTTC. Residues: CASSPSYEQYF.

The V gene is TRBV27, the J gene TRBJ1-3, with D hard to call. Germline CDR1 MNHEY, CDR2 SMNVEV (reference sequence). Trimming took 5 bases from V and 2 from J, leaving 4 bases between them. The CDR3 consists of 12 residues. This chain's CDR3 is CASSGPGNTIYF. As DNA, the CDR3 is TGTGCCAGCAGTGGGCCTGGAAACACCATATATTTT.